Listed here are 21 T cell receptor beta chains from one sample, sequenced in a study of T cell responses to AZD1222 COVID-19 vaccine (dated by TCRdb to the early 2020s). The library was built by means of the immunoSEQ multiplex PCR assay. TCRdb took over this immuneACCESS table, retaining in-frame rearrangements with V and J assigned. Such tables are incomplete; in checked studies, under half of the missing clones stem from an unresolved V gene, and the remainder is unexplained. Across this sample there are about 140,000 clones, with approximately 95% seen only once. The leading ten clones occupy around 0.85% of the sample. Per the publication, the time point label means: baseline before first vaccination. The sample's treatment or condition label, decoded: meningococcal conjugate vaccine given as trial control. The specimen was peripheral blood, collected on day 0 of MenACWY control vaccination. All receptors come from an adult in good health.

The V call is TRBV18, the J call TRBJ2-1; no definite D call. The germline CDR1 and CDR2 sequences are KGHSH and LQKENI. This CDR3 region has 16 residues. The V and J ends lost 3 bases and 2 bases respectively, with 14 bases between them. The CDR3 loop is CASSPQRVTTYNEQFF. The CDR3 region has the DNA TGTGCCAGCTCACCTCAACGGGTTACGACCTACAATGAGCAGTTCTTC.

This clone was seen just once. The chain uses TRBV12-3 or TRBV12-4 and TRBJ1-5; no clear D. The ends were cut back, 6 bases at V and 0 bases at J, with 6 bases in the middle. This CDR3 has 13 residues. The CDR3 sequence is CASRLNSNQPQHF. The CDR3 DNA is TGTGCCAGCAGGCTAAATAGCAATCAGCCCCAGCATTTT.

This chain connects TRBV11-2 to TRBJ2-1; D uncertain. The germline CDR1 and CDR2 sequences are SGHAT and FQNNGV. Trimming removed 5 bases at V and 9 bases at J, with 14 bases between. This CDR3 has 13 amino acids. This CDR3 reads CASSPLVGGEQFF. The CDR3 nucleotides read TGTGCCAGCAGCCCGCTGGTCGGCGGTGAGCAGTTCTTC. Full variable domain (missing parts from reference TRBV11-2 and TRBJ2-1): EAGVAQSPRYKIIEKRQSVAFWCNPISGHATLYWYQQILGQGPKLLIQFQNNGVVDDSQLPKDRFSAERLKGVDSTLKIQPAKLEDSAVYLCASSPLVGGEQFFGPGTRLTVL.

The chain combines TRBV5-4 with TRBJ2-1; TRBD2 matches at 12 bases. CDR3 size: 12 residues. The trim removed 4 bases at V and 12 bases at J, leaving 2 bases unmatched. Germline lookup yields CDR1 SGHNT and CDR2 YYREEE (reference sequence). CDR3 sequence reads: CASSPTSGGQFF. In nucleotides, the CDR3 is TGTGCCAGCAGCCCGACTAGCGGGGGGCAGTTCTTC.

This clone was recorded only once. The gene calls are TRBV7-9 and TRBJ1-3; 12 bases agree with TRBD1. The germline gives CDR1 SEHNR, CDR2 FQNEAQ (reference sequence). Trimming cost V 6 bases and J 2 bases; bases outside gene matches: 2. The CDR3 is 15 amino acids. The CDR3 DNA sequence: TGTGCCAGCAGTCGGGACAGGGGGCCTGGAAACACCATATATTTT. Translation gives CASSRDRGPGNTIYF.

This chain connects TRBV7-2 to TRBJ2-2; the match to TRBD2 covers 12 bases. J lost 5 bases, V lost 1 base, and 8 bases had no gene match. The germline V gene encodes CDR1 SGHTA and CDR2 FQGNSA. This CDR3 comprises 18 residues. In DNA form, the CDR3 reads TGTGCCAGCAGCTTAGACCTAGCGGGAGGGCCGGGGACCGGGGAGCTGTTTTTT. It is translated as CASSLDLAGGPGTGELFF.

In DNA, the CDR3 is TGTGCCACCAGCGGTCGAGGGCTTCAAGAGACCCAGTACTTC. It is translated as CATSGRGLQETQYF. J is TRBJ2-5 and V is TRBV15; perhaps TRBD2 as D (5 bases). The V gene's germline CDR1 is LNHNV and CDR2 YYDKDF (reference sequence). CDR3 length: 14 amino acids. The V end lost 5 bases, the J end lost 2 bases, and 12 bases lay between the germline ends. Full variable domain (rest looked up from reference TRBV15 and TRBJ2-5): DAMVIQNPRYQVTQFGKPVTLSCSQTLNHNVMYWYQQKSSQAPKLLFHYYDKDFNNEADTPDNFQSRRPNTSFCFLDIRSPGLGDTAMYLCATSGRGLQETQYFGPGTRLLVL.

A word on this clone: At one of its ends the junction is not consistent with the germline gene, which may arise from a read error. The V and J genes are TRBV7-3 and TRBJ2-3, with D perhaps given as TRBD1 or TRBD2 (5 bases each). In germline, CDR1 is SGHTA, CDR2 FQGTGA. CDR3 length equals 15 residues. CDR3: CASSLTPGTADTQYF. The CDR3, as DNA: TGTGCCAGCAGCCTAACTCCAGGGACCGCAGATACGCAGTATTTT.

The CDR3 nucleotides are TGCGCCAGCAGCTTGGTACCGGGACTATCAATCACCGGGGAGCTGTTTTTT. This codes for CASSLVPGLSITGELFF. The chain carries TRBV5-1 and TRBJ2-2; 7 nucleotides agree with TRBD2. The CDR3 contains 17 residues. Germline V gene data show CDR1 as SGHRS and CDR2 as YFSETQ. The V segment lost 0 bases and the J segment 4 bases; nucleotides outside the gene matches: 9.

This chain uses TRBV7-9 with TRBJ2-5, with TRBD2 as a possible D gene (6 bases). The CDR3 runs 15 residues. CDR1 and CDR2 from the germline V gene are SEHNR and FQNEAQ (reference sequence). V shed 2 bases and J shed 5 bases, with 15 bases lying between them. CDR3 sequence (DNA): TGTGCCAGCAGCTTAAGTCAGGGACTGTCGGAGACCCAGTACTTC. Its protein product is CASSLSQGLSETQYF.

The chain has TRBV5-4 and TRBJ2-3, with TRBD2 matching 12 bases. CDR1 and CDR2 from the germline V gene are SGHNT and YYREEE (reference sequence). Trimming removed 4 bases from V and 7 bases from J; junction bases left unmatched: 4. The length of the CDR3 is 14 residues. CDR3 region: CASSGLAGTNTQYF. The DNA of the CDR3 is TGTGCCAGCAGCGGACTAGCGGGGACAAATACGCAGTATTTT. Full variable domain (rest looked up from reference TRBV5-4 and TRBJ2-3): ETGVTQSPTHLIKTRGQQVTLRCSSQSGHNTVSWYQQALGQGPQFIFQYYREEENGRGNFPPRFSGLQFPNYSSELNVNALELDDSALYLCASSGLAGTNTQYFGPGTRLTVL.

DNA for the CDR3: TGTGCCAGTAGTATAGGAATTGTTTCGGGGACTGAAGCTTTCTTT. It is translated as CASSIGIVSGTEAFF. V gene TRBV19 combines with J gene TRBJ1-1; D call uncertain. Trimming pared 1 base from V and 5 bases from J, leaving 14 bases between. From germline, CDR1 is LNHDA and CDR2 SQIVND (reference sequence). CDR3 length: 15 residues.

The genes are TRBV10-3 and TRBJ1-1; TRBD1 agrees at 8 bases. V was pared by 2 bases and J by 4 bases, with 3 bases of the junction left unmatched. Germline V gene lookup returns CDR1 ENHRY and CDR2 SYGVKD. CDR3 length: 14 amino acids. The CDR3 here is CAISERDRSTEAFF. The DNA for the CDR3 is TGTGCCATCAGTGAGCGGGACAGGTCCACTGAAGCTTTCTTT.

The CDR3 spells CASSVRPDYEQYF. The CDR3 DNA reads TGTGCCAGTAGTGTCAGACCGGACTACGAGCAGTACTTC. The chain has TRBV19 and TRBJ2-7; D ambiguous. Per the germline V gene, CDR1 is LNHDA and CDR2 is SQIVND (reference sequence). Trimming took off 5 bases at V and 3 bases at J, with 11 bases between the two ends. CDR3 length equals 13 residues.

V and J are TRBV7-9 and TRBJ2-1; D is ambiguous. Trimming shortened V by 3 bases and J by 4 bases, and 16 bases separated the two germline ends. The CDR3 is 16 residues long. The germline CDR1 and CDR2 sequences are SEHNR and FQNEAQ (reference sequence). Written as DNA, the CDR3 is TGTGCCAGCAGCTTGGATTTGCTCCCCACTTACAATGAGCAGTTCTTC. The encoded protein is CASSLDLLPTYNEQFF.

The chain couples TRBV13 to TRBJ2-3, with D perhaps given as TRBD1 or TRBD2 (5 bases each). The germline V and J ends were trimmed by 5 bases and 2 bases, with 23 bases remaining between them. The germline V gene has CDR1 PRHDT and CDR2 FYEKMQ (reference sequence). This CDR3 is 18 amino acids long. The CDR3 region has the DNA TGTGCCAGCAGCCCCGAAGAACCAAGGGGCGGGTCCACAGATACGCAGTATTTT. Translated: CASSPEEPRGGSTDTQYF.

The count of this clone is one. This chain links TRBV10-3 with TRBJ1-2; D gene ambiguous. V was shortened by 5 bases and J by 3 bases, with 7 bases between the two germline ends. Germline CDR1 is ENHRY and CDR2 is SYGVKD. This CDR3 contains 12 residues. The DNA of the CDR3 is TGTGCCATCAGTTACCAGGACTATGGCTACACCTTC. The encoded protein is CAISYQDYGYTF.

The V gene is TRBV28, the J gene TRBJ2-7; D might be TRBD1 (5 bases). Germline V gives CDR1 MDHEN, CDR2 SYDVKM. CDR3 length equals 12 residues. V dropped 8 bases and J dropped 0 bases, with 8 bases sitting between them. The CDR3 DNA follows: TGTGCCAGCCAAGGGGCCTCCTACGAGCAGTACTTC. Residues: CASQGASYEQYF.

The gene calls are TRBV19 and TRBJ1-2; the D gene is possibly TRBD1 (6 bases). Germline values: CDR1 LNHDA, CDR2 SQIVND (reference sequence). The CDR3 is made up of 14 amino acids. Between the trimmed V and J ends, which lost 8 bases and 2 bases, there was a span of 15 bases. CDR3 sequence (DNA): TGTGCCAGTCTTACCCGGGACACCAACTATGGCTACACCTTC. It encodes CASLTRDTNYGYTF.

The rearrangement joins TRBV4-3 to TRBJ1-6, with 9 bases that match TRBD1. The CDR3 spans 17 residues. CDR1 LGHNA and CDR2 YSLEER come from the germline V gene. The V and J ends lost 1 base and 10 bases, in that order; junction bases with no gene match: 11. CDR3 coding DNA: TGCGCCAGCAGCCAAGTTGGTCGGGACAGGGACGGATCACCCCTCCACTTT. It is translated as CASSQVGRDRDGSPLHF.

The chain is built from TRBV5-1 and TRBJ2-7; possibly TRBD1 or TRBD2 for D (5 bases each). The CDR3 has 17 residues. V shed 4 bases and J shed 6 bases, with 26 bases lying between them. Germline lookup yields CDR1 SGHRS and CDR2 YFSETQ. In nucleotides, the CDR3 is TGCGCCAGCAGCCCAAAAACTGATGCGGTGGGGGTCGCCGAGCAGTACTTC. As protein: CASSPKTDAVGVAEQYF.